The rows below give T cell receptor beta chains drawn from one sample of a study of T cells in localized non-small cell lung cancer. The table came from immunoSEQ multiplex PCR; TCRdb's copy has only in-frame clones and leaves some out. The data hold about 40,000 clones, with 81% observed a single time. The source material was peripheral blood mononuclear cells, sampled before any cancer treatment. Receptors were obtained from a male donor older than 55 with stage II lung adenocarcinoma. Both conserved end residues are part of each CDR3. The D gene is left open where the match is weak.

TRBV30	-	TRBJ1-6	14	TGTGCCTGGACCCGCGGGAGACGGGGTTCACCCCTCCACTTT	CAWTRGRRGSPLHF
TRBV5-4	-	TRBJ1-1	12	TGTGCCAGCAGCAGGACGTTGGGTGAAGCTTTCTTT	CASSRTLGEAFF
TRBV6-4	-	TRBJ1-1	15	TGTGCCAGCAGCTCAGGGCAATCCGAATTTCCTGAAGCTTTCTTT	CASSSGQSEFPEAFF
TRBV25-1	TRBD2	TRBJ2-1	13	TGTGCCAGCAAAAATGAAGCGGGGTTCGAGCAGTTCTTC	CASKNEAGFEQFF
TRBV7-2	TRBD2	TRBJ2-3	16	TGTGCCAGCAGCTGGACTAGCGGGGGTCGCACAGATACGCAGTATTTT	CASSWTSGGRTDTQYF
TRBV30	-	TRBJ1-1	15	TGTGCCTGGAGTGTTTTAAAGGCCGGGGACACTGAAGCTTTCTTT	CAWSVLKAGDTEAFF
TRBV30	-	TRBJ1-2	12	TGTGCCTGGAGTCGGGCTAACTATGGCTACACCTTC	CAWSRANYGYTF
TRBV4-3	-	TRBJ1-2	17	TGCGCCAGCAGCCAACTCTTGCAACGGGGGCCGAACTATGGCTACACCTTC	CASSQLLQRGPNYGYTF
TRBV19	-	TRBJ2-1	18	TGTGCCAGTAGTATAGCACAGTCAACCGGATACGACTACAATGAGCAGTTCTTC	CASSIAQSTGYDYNEQFF
TRBV6-6	TRBD1	TRBJ2-3	14	TGTGCCAGCAGTTACCGACAGGGCGTAGATACGCAGTATTTT	CASSYRQGVDTQYF